One sample yielded the 26 T cell receptor beta chains listed below, sequenced in a study of T-cell memory formation after mild COVID-19. TCRdb reprocessed the 5' RACE reads via MiXCR and lists one record per CDR3 protein. The repertoire holds fewer than 250,000 distinct CDR3 sequences, with 8% to 11% as singletons. The sequenced sample consisted of PBMCs or a T cell subset sorted from them (not recorded which). These receptor sequences come from a man aged 18 to 30 who had mild COVID-19 (a few samples of this study predate the infection). Cell type and time point are not known.

The chain employs TRBV7-9 and TRBJ2-3, with 9 bases lining up with TRBD2. The CDR3 loop spans 16 amino acids. Germline V CDR1 and CDR2: SEHNR, FQNEAQ (reference sequence). The V gene end was trimmed by 6 bases and the J gene end by 3 bases; junction bases not matched to a gene: 10. The CDR3 DNA follows: TGTGCCAGCAGACCCCCCGAAGGACTAGCGACAGATACGCAGTATTTT. It codes for CASRPPEGLATDTQYF.

This clonotype was seen more than once but under ten times. The V gene is TRBV20-1, the J gene TRBJ2-5; TRBD2 is a possible D gene (7 bases). CDR1 and CDR2 (germline): DFQATT, SNEGSKA (reference sequence). The CDR3 covers 14 residues. The V end was cut by 3 bases, the J end by 5 bases, with 16 bases between. CDR3 in DNA: TGCAGTGCTAGCAGGGGCGGGGGCCAGGAGACCCAGTACTTC. It codes for CSASRGGGQETQYF.

This sequence joins TRBV20-1 and TRBJ2-7, with D possibly matching TRBD1 (6 bases). The germline V and J ends were trimmed by 1 base and 4 bases, with 8 bases remaining between them. Germline V lookup: CDR1 DFQATT, CDR2 SNEGSKA (reference sequence). This CDR3 has 12 amino acids. This chain's CDR3 is CSARVRGYEQYF. CDR3 in DNA: TGCAGTGCTAGAGTAAGGGGGTACGAGCAGTACTTC.

Details on this clonotype: One end of the junction fails to match germline, which may point to a read error. V usage is TRBV4-1 and J usage is TRBJ2-3; either TRBD1 or TRBD2 may supply D (6 bases each). The germline V gene has CDR1 MGHRA and CDR2 YSYEKL. The CDR3 sequence is 15 residues long. Written as DNA, the CDR3 is TGCGCCAGCAGACAAGGCCGGGGGCGCACAGATACGCAGTATTTT. Its protein product is CASRQGRGRTDTQYF.

This clonotype was detected a few times. The chain couples TRBV6-6 to TRBJ2-7, with D perhaps being TRBD1 or TRBD2 (5 bases each). The germline V gene encodes CDR1 MNHNY and CDR2 SVGAGI (reference sequence). Between the trimmed V and J ends, which lost 6 bases and 4 bases, there was a span of 13 bases. The CDR3 runs 13 residues. The CDR3 here is CASSWGPPYEQYV. CDR3 bases: TGTGCCAGCAGCTGGGGACCGCCGTACGAGCAGTACGTC.

This clonotype qualifies as medium-sized. V is TRBV5-1 and J is TRBJ2-5; maybe TRBD1 (5 bases). This CDR3 spans 13 amino acids. V lost 0 bases to trimming and J lost 7 bases, with 10 bases between them. The V gene's germline CDR1 is SGHRS and CDR2 YFSETQ. CDR3 protein: CASSLDLQGTQYF. The CDR3 DNA reads as TGCGCCAGCAGCTTGGACCTGCAGGGGACCCAGTACTTC.

This chain uses TRBV10-3 with TRBJ1-5, with D possibly matching TRBD1 (6 bases). V lost 9 bases to trimming and J lost 0 bases, with 12 bases between them. In germline, CDR1 is ENHRY, CDR2 SYGVKD. The CDR3 sequence is 14 residues long. The CDR3 bases are TGTGCCATATCCAGGGGTTATAGCAATCAGCCCCAGCATTTT. Protein sequence: CAISRGYSNQPQHF.

The chain has TRBV7-2 and TRBJ1-3, with TRBD1 matching 7 bases. Germline values: CDR1 SGHTA, CDR2 FQGNSA. V lost 1 base, J lost 2 bases, and 2 bases stayed unmatched. CDR3 length: 15 amino acids. The CDR3 DNA sequence: TGTGCCAGCAGCTTAGGTACAGGGGCTGGAAACACCATATATTTT. Translated: CASSLGTGAGNTIYF. Together with reference TRBV7-2 and TRBJ1-3, the CDR3 gives the full variable domain: GAGVSQSPSNKVTEKGKDVELRCDPISGHTALYWYRQSLGQGLEFLIYFQGNSAPDKSGLPSDRFSAERTGGSVSTLTIQRTQQEDSAVYLCASSLGTGAGNTIYFGEGSWLTVV.

The rearrangement uses TRBV28 and TRBJ1-5, with D maybe TRBD1 (5 bases). Per germline, CDR1 MDHEN and CDR2 SYDVKM. V was cut by 2 bases and J by 6 bases, with 11 bases left in between. This CDR3 contains 14 residues. The CDR3 is CASSLVRGAQPQHF. DNA for the CDR3: TGTGCCAGCAGTTTAGTTAGGGGTGCTCAGCCCCAGCATTTT.

This clonotype was seen many times. The chain recombines TRBV12-3 or TRBV12-4 with TRBJ1-4, with TRBD1 matching over 7 bases. The CDR3 length is 15 residues. The V gene end was trimmed by 4 bases and the J gene end by 0 bases; junction bases not matched to a gene: 2. The CDR3 spells CASSSQGATNEKLFF. CDR3 sequence (DNA): TGTGCCAGCAGTTCGCAGGGGGCAACTAATGAAAAACTGTTTTTT.

The genes are TRBV5-1 and TRBJ2-3; D is perhaps TRBD1 or TRBD2 (6 bases each). Germline V gene data show CDR1 as SGHRS and CDR2 as YFSETQ. CDR3 length equals 15 residues. V lost 5 bases and J lost 3, with 16 bases in between. The CDR3 loop reads CASRGRGEKTDTQYF. The CDR3 DNA reads as TGCGCCAGCAGAGGAAGGGGGGAGAAAACAGATACGCAGTATTTT.

The chain uses TRBV6-6 and TRBJ2-1; D might be TRBD1 or TRBD2, each matching 6 bases. CDR1 and CDR2 (germline): MNHNY, SVGAGI (reference sequence). CDR3 length equals 17 residues. V was pared by 2 bases and J by 0 bases, with 14 bases between. The CDR3 is CASSYQAGGGSYNEQFF. The CDR3 DNA reads TGTGCCAGCAGTTACCAAGCTGGAGGGGGCTCCTACAATGAGCAGTTCTTC.

Only a few counts were recorded for this clonotype. V gene TRBV5-1 combines with J gene TRBJ1-2; a possible D gene is TRBD1 (5 bases). Looked up from germline, CDR1 is SGHRS and CDR2 is YFSETQ. This CDR3 contains 16 residues. Trimming took off 2 bases at V and 7 bases at J, with 21 bases between the two ends. The DNA of the CDR3 is TGCGCCAGCAGCTTTGGGGGGACTTTAGATGGAAGTGGCTACACCTTC. It is translated as CASSFGGTLDGSGYTF.

This clonotype showed up just a few times. V and J are TRBV20-1 and TRBJ2-2; 7 bases are shared with TRBD1. The CDR3 spans 14 residues. V shed 6 bases and J 4 bases; nucleotides not matched to a gene: 8. Germline V CDR1 and CDR2: DFQATT, SNEGSKA (reference sequence). For the CDR3, the DNA is TGCAGTGCGCAGAGGGACAGTCCCACCGGGGAGCTGTTTTTT. This sequence encodes CSAQRDSPTGELFF.

This clonotype was recorded many times. This chain joins TRBV15 and TRBJ1-5; 9 bases line up with TRBD1. V was clipped by 0 bases and J by 5 bases; unmatched bases: 8. The CDR3 contains 17 residues. Germline CDR1 reads LNHNV; CDR2 reads YYDKDF (reference sequence). In nucleotides, the CDR3 is TGTGCCACCAGCAGAGATACATGGACAGGGGTTTATCAGCCCCAGCATTTT. This gives the protein CATSRDTWTGVYQPQHF.

The chain combines TRBV12-3 or TRBV12-4 with TRBJ2-3; 9 bases map to TRBD2. Trimming took 0 bases from V and 2 from J; bases not matched to a gene: 12. The CDR3 is 19 amino acids. As DNA, the CDR3 is TGTGCCAGCAGTTTAGCGCTGGGGGGAGCGGGGGGAGACACAGATACGCAGTATTTT. Amino acids: CASSLALGGAGGDTDTQYF.

This rearrangement joins TRBV6-5 to TRBJ2-2; a weak D match, TRBD2 (6 bases). CDR3 length: 15 residues. The V gene's germline CDR1 is MNHEY and CDR2 SVGAGI. V was pared by 0 bases and J by 5 bases, with 10 bases between. CDR3 sequence (DNA): TGTGCCAGCAGTTACTCGGAGGGGTGGACCGGGGAGCTGTTTTTT. Translation gives CASSYSEGWTGELFF.

This clonotype showed up just a few times. The chain recombines TRBV10-2 with TRBJ1-5; no clear D. Trimming removed 5 bases from V and 7 bases from J, with 12 bases in between. The CDR3 covers 13 residues. The germline V gene has CDR1 WSHSY and CDR2 SAAADI. The CDR3, as DNA: TGCGCCAGCAGTTCCACCCTGGTCCAGCCCCAGCATTTT. Amino acids: CASSSTLVQPQHF.

J is TRBJ1-2 and V is TRBV20-1; 8 bases agree with TRBD1. The J segment lost 0 bases and the V segment lost 1 base, leaving 1 base of the junction unmatched. The germline gives CDR1 DFQATT, CDR2 SNEGSKA (reference sequence). The CDR3 covers 14 residues. The CDR3 DNA sequence: TGCAGTGCTAGAGGGACAGGGTCTAACTATGGCTACACCTTC. Amino acid sequence: CSARGTGSNYGYTF.

The table lists this clonotype with a few counts. The rearrangement joins TRBV9 to TRBJ1-4; D not resolved. The CDR3 consists of 14 residues. Per germline, CDR1 SGDLS and CDR2 YYNGEE. Trimming stripped 2 bases from V and 3 bases from J, with 8 bases between. The CDR3 region has the DNA TGTGCCAGCAGCGTCCGATCCTCTAATGAAAAACTGTTTTTT. Translating gives CASSVRSSNEKLFF.

V is TRBV12-3 or TRBV12-4 and J is TRBJ2-5; TRBD1 aligns across 7 bases. V dropped 6 bases and J dropped 6; count of bases not matched to a gene: 7. This CDR3 is 13 amino acids long. The chain's CDR3 is CASSPRGNQTQYF. DNA of the CDR3: TGTGCCAGCAGCCCCAGGGGGAATCAGACCCAGTACTTC.

The chain uses TRBV7-8 and TRBJ2-5; the D is unclear. The germline CDR1 and CDR2 sequences are SGHVS and FQNEAQ. V was pared by 5 bases and J by 5 bases, with 15 bases between. The CDR3 length is 14 residues. CDR3 coding DNA: TGTGCCAGCAGCGTACGTTCCGATGGGGAGACCCAGTACTTC. Its protein product is CASSVRSDGETQYF.

The chain has TRBV24-1 and TRBJ2-2, with TRBD2 identical over 15 bases. The length of the CDR3 is 19 residues. CDR1 KGHDR and CDR2 SFDVKD come from the germline V gene. V was pared by 4 bases and J by 6 bases, with 11 bases of the junction left unmatched. CDR3 sequence (DNA): TGTGCCACCAGTGACCAAACCGGGACTAGCGGGGGGATCGCCGGGGAGCTGTTTTTT. It encodes CATSDQTGTSGGIAGELFF.

This clonotype was observed a handful of times. V usage is TRBV4-3 and J usage is TRBJ2-2; 13 nucleotides agree with TRBD2. In germline, CDR1 is LGHNA, CDR2 YSLEER. CDR3 length equals 18 residues. Trimming cost V 2 bases and J 7 bases; bases outside gene matches: 10. The CDR3 protein is CASSQPGLAGYVGGELFF. DNA for the CDR3: TGCGCCAGCAGCCAACCGGGACTAGCGGGGTATGTCGGCGGGGAGCTGTTTTTT.

This clonotype was detected only a few times. The chain carries TRBV3-1 and TRBJ2-4, with TRBD2 matching over 16 bases. V shed 4 bases, J shed 6 bases, and the junction held 6 bases outside the gene matches. The CDR3 covers 17 residues. Germline loops: CDR1 LGHDT, CDR2 YNNKEL (reference sequence). The CDR3 nucleotides read TGTGCCAGCAGCCGATGGGGACTAGCGGGGGGGCCAAACATTCAGTACTTC. It is translated as CASSRWGLAGGPNIQYF.

This clonotype was observed a few times. The chain joins TRBV5-1 to TRBJ2-3; 9 bases agree with TRBD2. The CDR3 covers 16 residues. V shed 0 bases, J shed 1 base, and the junction held 3 bases outside the gene matches. Germline V CDR1 and CDR2: SGHRS, YFSETQ. The CDR3 is CASSLAPSGGTDTQYF. The CDR3 bases are TGCGCCAGCAGCTTGGCCCCTAGCGGGGGCACAGATACGCAGTATTTT.